This TCR beta chain appears in the sequencing data of a study of beta chain features in type 1 diabetes (dated by TCRdb to the late 2010s). About the study as a whole: No differences in mean age, gender distribution, total cell number or subset yield were found between patients and healthy donors. A total of about 100 million sorted cells were examined across all samples, and RNA yield correlated strongly with the number of cells per subset. In the study, TCRB repertoires of sorted circulating CD4+ T cell subsets from recently diagnosed type 1 diabetes patients were compared with those of matched healthy donors. Whereas all 28 donors provided naive and central memory subsets, regulatory and stem cell-like memory subsets were isolated from just 8 patients and about 8 healthy donors. On the study overall, not on this receptor specifically: PCR might favor shorter templates, but patient and control samples were amplified and corrected together, so any skew would affect both groups equally. At VDJ recombination sites, type 1 diabetes patients had fewer insertions and more deleted nucleotides, which implies abnormalities in thymic rearrangement. Because cDNA rather than genomic DNA was sequenced, highly expressing activated cells could have been over-represented, although no difference in activation and CD3 levels was found between groups. Because small numbers of individuals were included in the HLA sub-analyses, any influence of HLA type on TCRB rearrangement was left unresolved. Naive, central memory and regulatory TCRB repertoires appeared to be more alike among patients than among healthy donors. Type 1 diabetes patients showed a moderate but significant shortening of TCRB CDR3 length in all four CD4+ subsets.

Each donor gave one peripheral blood draw, approximately 110 mL on average, collected into heparinised tubes. Naive, central memory, regulatory and stem cell-like memory CD4+ T cells were sorted on a BD FACSAria II using a panel including CD45RO, CCR7, CD25, CD127, CD95 and CD27. A purity above 98% was achieved for all sorted populations. PBMCs were isolated right away by Lymphoprep density gradient centrifugation and were stained directly, without culture. So that batch effects would be minimized, each experiment stained and sorted samples in pairs, pairing one healthy donor with one patient. The germline V gene gives CDR1 as MDHEN and CDR2 as SYDVKM. V trim: 11 bases; J trim: 2 bases; unmatched bases: 8. The CDR3, cysteine through phenylalanine, is 13 amino acids long. Of the read, only the CDR3 DNA is kept; its 39 bases are in frame from base 1. The entire amount of isolated RNA was reverse transcribed using the High Capacity cDNA Reverse Transcription Kit, so the sequenced TCRB transcripts were expressed ones. Naive, central memory and regulatory T cell samples underwent deep immunoSEQ sequencing, averaging about 3.57 million total reads per sample. Sorted cells were lysed in RLT buffer, and RNA was extracted using DNase-treated RNeasy Micro or Mini kits according to cell number. Each cell subset was processed separately to prevent cross-contamination, with patient and healthy donor samples processed together. The immunoSEQ multiplex PCR was used to amplify TCRB sequences from cDNA, yielding 87-bp fragments that span the CDR3 region. Sequencing of the amplicons was performed on the Illumina HiSeq platform. Per the authors' processing: PCR bias was computationally corrected using synthetic template baselines, reads within Hamming distance 2 were collapsed, and singletons that could not be merged were discarded. Reads were aligned to IMGT to assign V, D and J genes, CDR3 length, and insertions or deletions at six rearrangement sites. Clonotype counts were normalized to sorted cell number within each subset before computing true diversity and Gini coefficients with the tcR R package. The overlap coefficient, calculated on TCRB nucleotide sequences, was used to measure repertoire sharing. Not all clones reach the TCRdb copy of this immuneACCESS table, which keeps in-frame sequences only. Checked studies attribute under half of the gap to unresolved V genes and leave the rest unexplained. The DNA was the basis for D and trimming; V, J and clone size are from that table. This sample has roughly 180,000 clones in its table, and around 8% of those were observed once. The ten largest clones represent around 0.9% of the sample.

This clone was counted between two and nine times. There is no known antigen for this receptor. No base quality values were provided; no much bigger clone lies one nucleotide off. Sequenced sample: central memory CD4+ T cells from blood. The chain is made from TRBV28 and TRBJ2-5, and 7 junction bases match TRBD1. This clonotype was obtained from a woman in her 40s with type 1 diabetes. The CDR3 amino acid sequence is: CACHGTAQETQYF. Read as DNA, the sequence is TGTGCCTGTCACGGGACAGCACAAGAGACCCAGTACTTC.